What follows are 25 T cell receptor beta chains derived from one specimen sequenced in a study of cytomegalovirus exposure and HLA in healthy donors listed by TCRdb under 2017. Library generation was performed with the immunoSEQ multiplex PCR assay. For the multiplex PCR, a mixture combining 60 forward primers for TCR Vbeta segments and 13 reverse primers for TCR Jbeta segments was used. The source is immuneACCESS, and TCRdb retained only in-frame sequences with V and J called. Part of the clones is not carried over; for the studies checked, unresolved V genes explain less than half of this, and the remainder is unexplained. The sample data list roughly 97,000 clones, and approximately 79% of these were observed just once. The ten top clones hold 5.8% of the sample. Source material: PBMCs. All receptors derive from a man in his sixties in good health and CMV-seropositive.

The CDR3 reads CASSLARGGTNTGELFF. The CDR3 DNA follows: TGTGCCAGCAGCTTGGCCCGCGGGGGCACGAACACCGGGGAGCTGTTTTTT. The V call is TRBV5-4, the J call TRBJ2-2; a possible D gene is TRBD2 (7 bases). Trimming left V 0 bases short and J 0 bases short, with 12 bases between. CDR3 length: 17 amino acids. Germline values: CDR1 SGHNT, CDR2 YYREEE (reference sequence).

The chain carries TRBV7-9 and TRBJ1-5; D gene uncertain. This CDR3 is 14 amino acids long. V lost 1 base and J lost 9, with 13 bases in between. Germline CDR1 SEHNR, CDR2 FQNEAQ (reference sequence). CDR3 sequence (DNA): TGTGCCAGCAGCTTAGACGGGGTCCGGGCGCCCCAGCATTTT. Protein sequence: CASSLDGVRAPQHF.

This chain joins TRBV5-1 and TRBJ2-1; 11 bases agree with TRBD2. The length of the CDR3 is 16 residues. Trimming took 0 bases from V and 6 from J; bases not matched to a gene: 5. Germline CDR1 reads SGHRS; CDR2 reads YFSETQ. CDR3 sequence: CASSLVAGGPSNEQFF. The CDR3 DNA sequence: TGCGCCAGCAGCTTGGTAGCGGGGGGGCCCTCCAATGAGCAGTTCTTC.

The chain uses TRBV11-3 and TRBJ1-2; 8 bases match TRBD1. CDR1 SGHNT and CDR2 YENEEA come from the germline V gene. CDR3 length: 13 residues. V trimming: 4 bases; J trimming: 6 bases; junction bases outside the gene matches: 4. CDR3 sequence: CASSYLQGDGYTF. DNA of the CDR3: TGTGCCAGCAGCTATCTACAGGGGGATGGCTACACCTTC.

The rearrangement joins TRBV2 to TRBJ2-7; 12 bases line up with TRBD1. V shed 6 bases, J shed 6 bases, and the junction held 9 bases outside the gene matches. Germline CDR1 is SNHLY and CDR2 is FYNNEI. This CDR3 is 15 amino acids long. The CDR3 reads CASRGTGGGLPEQYF. The CDR3 DNA is TGTGCCAGCAGGGGGACAGGGGGCGGCTTGCCCGAGCAGTACTTC.

The chain uses TRBV27 and TRBJ1-2; D gene ambiguous. The CDR3 covers 14 residues. CDR1 and CDR2 (germline): MNHEY, SMNVEV (reference sequence). The V and J ends lost 2 bases and 1 base respectively, with 8 bases between them. The CDR3 DNA reads as TGTGCCAGCAGTTTAGTAGGAGATAACTATGGCTACACCTTC. This gives the protein CASSLVGDNYGYTF.

J is TRBJ1-4 and V is TRBV28, with TRBD1 as a possible D gene (5 bases). V was trimmed by 1 base and J by 8 bases, leaving 14 bases between them. There are 15 residues in the CDR3. CDR1 and CDR2 from the germline V gene are MDHEN and SYDVKM. CDR3 protein: CASSLSVPGGEKLFF. The CDR3 DNA reads TGTGCCAGCAGTTTATCCGTGCCCGGGGGGGAAAAACTGTTTTTT. Drawing the rest from reference TRBV28 and TRBJ1-4, the complete variable domain is DVKVTQSSRYLVKRTGEKVFLECVQDMDHENMFWYRQDPGLGLRLIYFSYDVKMKEKGDIPEGYSVSREKKERFSLILESASTNQTSMYLCASSLSVPGGEKLFFGSGTQLSVL.

The chain recombines TRBV4-2 with TRBJ2-7, with 7 positions matching TRBD1. Losses at the gene ends were 1 base for V and 7 bases for J; bases not matched to a gene: 13. The CDR3 contains 16 residues. Germline values: CDR1 LGHNA, CDR2 YNFKEQ. The CDR3 coding sequence is TGTGCCAGCAGCCAAGTGACCGGGACAGCCCAGCGGGAGCAGTACTTC. Its translation: CASSQVTGTAQREQYF.

The chain carries TRBV6-6 and TRBJ1-1; TRBD1 matches at 9 bases. CDR1 is MNHNY and CDR2 is SVGAGI in the germline V gene (reference sequence). The CDR3 has 16 amino acids. Trimming took 5 bases from V and 9 from J; bases not matched to a gene: 16. The CDR3: CASSNPFGTGYVQAFF. CDR3 in DNA: TGTGCCAGCAGTAATCCCTTTGGGACAGGGTACGTTCAAGCTTTCTTT.

DNA of the CDR3: TGTGCCAGCAGCCGGGTTAACTATGGCTACACCTTC. Residues: CASSRVNYGYTF. The chain employs TRBV28 and TRBJ1-2, with no clear D. Germline V CDR1 and CDR2: MDHEN, SYDVKM. The CDR3 contains 12 residues. V lost 6 bases and J lost 1, with 6 bases in between.

This chain uses TRBV9 with TRBJ1-1; D is perhaps TRBD1 (6 bases). With 1 base removed from V and 4 bases from J, the gap between germline ends came to 11 bases. Germline lookup yields CDR1 SGDLS and CDR2 YYNGEE. The CDR3 contains 14 residues. The CDR3 DNA follows: TGTGCCAGCAGCGTACGGACAGTTCCCACTGAAGCTTTCTTT. This gives the protein CASSVRTVPTEAFF.

This clone was counted a single time. CDR3 in amino acids: CASSTRQAIQYF. CDR3 DNA: TGTGCCAGCAGTACCCGACAAGCCATTCAGTACTTC. The chain employs TRBV2 and TRBJ2-4; D unresolved. The germline V gene encodes CDR1 SNHLY and CDR2 FYNNEI. With 5 bases removed from V and 9 bases from J, the gap between germline ends came to 11 bases. The CDR3 has 12 residues.

The chain joins TRBV6-5 to TRBJ1-6; TRBD1 matches at 10 bases. J lost 9 bases, V lost 2 bases, and 7 bases had no gene match. Germline V CDR1 and CDR2: MNHEY, SVGAGI. This CDR3 spans 16 amino acids. In DNA, the CDR3 is TGTGCCAGCAGTTACGTCAGCGGACAGGGGGGTTCACCCCTCCACTTT. It codes for CASSYVSGQGGSPLHF.

The chain uses TRBV19 and TRBJ2-3, with 10 bases that match TRBD1. V shed 8 bases, J shed 4 bases, and the junction held 6 bases outside the gene matches. CDR1 and CDR2 from the germline V gene are LNHDA and SQIVND (reference sequence). The CDR3 is 14 residues long. The chain's CDR3 is CASGAGTGADTQYF. The DNA of the CDR3 is TGTGCCAGTGGGGCAGGGACAGGGGCAGATACGCAGTATTTT.

This clone was detected once. The genes are TRBV18 and TRBJ1-1; a weak D match, TRBD1 (6 bases). CDR1 is KGHSH and CDR2 is LQKENI in the germline V gene. This CDR3 contains 15 residues. V was cut by 2 bases and J by 1 base, with 11 bases left in between. CDR3 protein: CASSPGRGRNTEAFF. In DNA form, the CDR3 reads TGTGCCAGCTCACCAGGGAGGGGGAGGAACACTGAAGCTTTCTTT.

This rearrangement joins TRBV2 to TRBJ2-1; TRBD1 agrees at 7 bases. Per germline, CDR1 SNHLY and CDR2 FYNNEI. V lost 4 bases to trimming and J lost 3 bases; unmatched junction nucleotides: 6. This CDR3 is built from 15 residues. The chain's CDR3 is CASSGLGGDYNEQFF. DNA of the CDR3: TGTGCCAGCAGTGGTTTAGGGGGCGACTACAATGAGCAGTTCTTC.

The genes are TRBV7-2 and TRBJ2-5; D might be TRBD2 (7 bases). The CDR3 runs 17 residues. Trimming removed 4 bases from V and 9 bases from J, with 27 bases in between. From germline, CDR1 is SGHTA and CDR2 FQGNSA. The CDR3 sequence is CASSSGVSGGPAGAQYF. DNA of the CDR3: TGTGCCAGCAGCTCGGGCGTCTCCGGGGGGCCTGCGGGGGCCCAGTACTTC.

The chain has TRBV9 and TRBJ1-1; D may be TRBD1 (6 bases). With 7 bases removed from V and 3 bases from J, the gap between germline ends came to 16 bases. Germline lookup yields CDR1 SGDLS and CDR2 YYNGEE. The CDR3 loop spans 14 amino acids. CDR3 region: CASAPRGGDTEAFF. CDR3 DNA sequence: TGTGCCAGCGCCCCGAGGGGGGGGGACACTGAAGCTTTCTTT.

There are a few counts of this clone. One junction end disagrees with the germline gene, perhaps due to a read error. The chain combines TRBV5-1 with TRBJ2-7, with a tentative D call TRBD2 (7 bases). CDR1 is SGHRS, CDR2 YFSETQ, per germline. The CDR3 consists of 15 residues. The CDR3 spells CASSGYGGPTYEQYF. CDR3 sequence (DNA): TGTGCCAGCAGCGGTTACGGGGGGCCGACCTACGAGCAGTACTTC.

The chain has TRBV5-1 and TRBJ2-5, with 7 bases fitting TRBD1. With 4 bases clipped from V and 2 bases from J, the junction kept 8 bases outside the gene matches. The CDR3 covers 15 residues. Germline V CDR1 and CDR2: SGHRS, YFSETQ. CDR3 DNA: TGCGCCAGCAGCAGGGGGCAGGCCTTTCAAGAGACCCAGTACTTC. This translates into CASSRGQAFQETQYF.

In its sample, this clone was seen many times. The chain recombines TRBV4-2 with TRBJ1-2, with TRBD1 identical over 12 bases. With V trimmed by 1 base and J by 4 bases, 13 bases remained unmatched. CDR3 length: 19 residues. CDR1 and CDR2 (germline): LGHNA, YNFKEQ. The CDR3 spells CASSQARGTGGGIGYGYTF. The CDR3 DNA reads TGTGCCAGCAGCCAAGCCCGGGGGACAGGGGGCGGTATCGGCTATGGCTACACCTTC.

The chain is built from TRBV7-2 and TRBJ2-7, with D possibly being TRBD2 (5 bases). This CDR3 spans 13 amino acids. CDR1 and CDR2 from the germline V gene are SGHTA and FQGNSA. V was shortened by 5 bases and J by 6 bases, with 14 bases between the two germline ends. CDR3 nucleotides: TGTGCCAGCAGCCCCGAGCGGCCTTCCGAGCAGTACTTC. Protein sequence: CASSPERPSEQYF.

This clone was detected a few times. This chain uses TRBV11-3 with TRBJ2-7; TRBD1 aligns across 9 bases. V shed 5 bases and J 1 base; nucleotides not matched to a gene: 6. Germline CDR1 reads SGHNT; CDR2 reads YENEEA. CDR3 size: 15 residues. The CDR3 loop is CASSKGGTGSYEQYF. In nucleotides, the CDR3 is TGTGCCAGCAGCAAAGGGGGGACAGGGTCCTACGAGCAGTACTTC.

The chain recombines TRBV5-1 with TRBJ2-7, with TRBD1 matching over 7 bases. The CDR3 covers 13 residues. Germline lookup yields CDR1 SGHRS and CDR2 YFSETQ. The J segment lost 5 bases and the V segment lost 1 base, leaving 3 bases of the junction unmatched. The CDR3 region is CASSLTGVNEQYF. The CDR3 DNA reads TGCGCCAGCAGCTTGACAGGGGTCAACGAGCAGTACTTC.

The chain combines TRBV29-1 with TRBJ2-2; D is possibly TRBD1 (6 bases). CDR1 and CDR2 from the germline V gene are SQVTM and ANQGSEA. V lost 1 base, J lost 0 bases, and 6 bases lay in between. The CDR3 runs to 14 residues. The CDR3 coding sequence is TGCAGCGTTGAAGGGACAGCGAACACCGGGGAGCTGTTTTTT. It encodes CSVEGTANTGELFF.